The 5 T cell receptor beta chains listed next were all sequenced from one sample in a study of blood T cells in healthy people across ages. Primers used in a second PCR of about 6 to 11 cycles were a sample-barcoded 5' primer and a J-beta primer mix. TCRdb reprocessed the 5' RACE reads with MiXCR, giving one entry per CDR3 protein. The sample consists of about 1.6 million distinct CDR3 sequences, 30% to 40% of them appearing once. The specimen sequenced was blood. The receptors here all came from a woman aged 30 to 39 in good health.

The J gene is TRBJ2-1, the V gene TRBV30; 8 bases are shared with TRBD2. V gave up 7 bases and J gave up 7 bases; unmatched junction bases: 3. CDR1 is GTSNPN, CDR2 SVGIG, per germline (reference sequence). The CDR3 has 11 residues. CDR3: CALGLVNEQFF. The CDR3, as DNA: TGTGCCTTGGGACTAGTGAATGAGCAGTTCTTC.

The chain joins TRBV7-3 to TRBJ2-3; D uncertain. The CDR3 runs 13 residues. Trimming pared 6 bases from V and 2 bases from J, leaving 9 bases between. Germline CDR1 and CDR2: SGHTA and FQGTGA. The chain's CDR3 is CASRKGLTDTQYF. CDR3 nucleotide sequence: TGTGCCAGCAGGAAAGGGCTCACAGATACGCAGTATTTT.

The chain uses TRBV7-9 and TRBJ2-7; TRBD1 aligns across 10 bases. This CDR3 has 16 amino acids. Per germline, CDR1 SEHNR and CDR2 FQNEAQ (reference sequence). V dropped 5 bases and J dropped 2; count of bases not matched to a gene: 9. Here the CDR3 reads CASSPTPGQGTYEQYF. The CDR3 nucleotides read TGTGCCAGCAGCCCTACACCGGGACAGGGGACCTACGAGCAGTACTTC.

This clonotype occurred a few times. V usage is TRBV2 and J usage is TRBJ2-7; 7 positions agree with TRBD1. The CDR3 is 13 amino acids. Trimming at V came to 7 bases and at J to 3 bases, leaving 6 bases not matched to a gene. Germline lookup yields CDR1 SNHLY and CDR2 FYNNEI. The DNA of the CDR3 is TGTGCCAGCAATGGACAGGTTAACTACGAGCAGTACTTC. Protein sequence: CASNGQVNYEQYF.

This chain links TRBV12-3 or TRBV12-4 with TRBJ2-1; D possibly corresponds to TRBD2 (5 bases). This CDR3 has 14 residues. V lost 5 bases and J 2 bases, leaving 10 bases between the germline ends. The CDR3 bases are TGTGCCAGCAGTGAGCGGAATGCCTACAATGAGCAGTTCTTC. Its protein is CASSERNAYNEQFF.